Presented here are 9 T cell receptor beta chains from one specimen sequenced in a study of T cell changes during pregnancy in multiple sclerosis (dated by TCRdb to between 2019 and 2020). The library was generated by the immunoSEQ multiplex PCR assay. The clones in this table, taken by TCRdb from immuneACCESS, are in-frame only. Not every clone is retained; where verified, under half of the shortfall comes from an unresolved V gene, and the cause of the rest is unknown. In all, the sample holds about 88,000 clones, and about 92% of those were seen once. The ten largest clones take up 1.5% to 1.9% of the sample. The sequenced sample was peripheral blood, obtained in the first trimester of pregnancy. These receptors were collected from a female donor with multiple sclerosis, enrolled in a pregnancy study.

CDR3 in DNA: TGTGCCTGGAGTGTTGGGGGGATTGGCTACACCTTC. It specifies CAWSVGGIGYTF. The rearrangement joins TRBV30 to TRBJ1-2; weak D call: TRBD1 (5 bases). Per germline, CDR1 GTSNPN and CDR2 SVGIG (reference sequence). V shed 0 bases and J shed 7 bases, with 9 bases lying between them. This CDR3 contains 12 residues.

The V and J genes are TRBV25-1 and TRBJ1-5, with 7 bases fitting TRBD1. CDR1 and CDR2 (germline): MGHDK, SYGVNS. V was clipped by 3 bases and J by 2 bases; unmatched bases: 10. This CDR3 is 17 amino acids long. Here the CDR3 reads CASSDGRETGRNQPQHF. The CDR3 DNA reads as TGTGCCAGCAGTGATGGCCGGGAGACAGGGCGCAATCAGCCCCAGCATTTT.

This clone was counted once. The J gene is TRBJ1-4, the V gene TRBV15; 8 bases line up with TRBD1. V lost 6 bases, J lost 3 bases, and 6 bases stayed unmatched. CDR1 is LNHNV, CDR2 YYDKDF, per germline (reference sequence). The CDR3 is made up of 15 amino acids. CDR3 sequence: CATSTGGLANEKLFF. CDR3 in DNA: TGTGCCACCAGTACAGGGGGTCTTGCTAATGAAAAACTGTTTTTT. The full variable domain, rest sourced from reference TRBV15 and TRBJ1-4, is DAMVIQNPRYQVTQFGKPVTLSCSQTLNHNVMYWYQQKSSQAPKLLFHYYDKDFNNEADTPDNFQSRRPNTSFCFLDIRSPGLGDTAMYLCATSTGGLANEKLFFGSGTQLSVL.

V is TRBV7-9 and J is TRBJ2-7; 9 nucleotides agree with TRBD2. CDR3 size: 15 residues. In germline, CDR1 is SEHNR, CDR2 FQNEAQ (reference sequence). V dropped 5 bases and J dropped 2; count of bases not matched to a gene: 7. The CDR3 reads CASSRTSGRTYEQYF. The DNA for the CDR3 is TGTGCCAGCAGCCGTACTAGCGGGCGAACCTACGAGCAGTACTTC. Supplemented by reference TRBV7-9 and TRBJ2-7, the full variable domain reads DTGVSQNPRHKITKRGQNVTFRCDPISEHNRLYWYRQTLGQGPEFLTYFQNEAQLEKSRLLSDRFSAERPKGSFSTLEIQRTEQGDSAMYLCASSRTSGRTYEQYFGPGTRLTVT.

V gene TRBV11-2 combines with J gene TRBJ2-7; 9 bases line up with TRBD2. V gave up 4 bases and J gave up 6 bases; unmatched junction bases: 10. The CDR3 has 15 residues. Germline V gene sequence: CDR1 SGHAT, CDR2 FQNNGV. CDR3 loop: CASSSDRGLASEQYF. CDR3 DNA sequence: TGTGCCAGCAGCTCCGATCGGGGACTAGCAAGCGAGCAGTACTTC.

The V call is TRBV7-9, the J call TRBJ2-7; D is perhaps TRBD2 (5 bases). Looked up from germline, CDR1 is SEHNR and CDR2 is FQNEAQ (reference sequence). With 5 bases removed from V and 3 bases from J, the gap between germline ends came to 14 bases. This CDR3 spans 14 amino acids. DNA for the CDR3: TGTGCCAGCAGCCCCAGCCGGGGTTACTACGAGCAGTACTTC. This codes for CASSPSRGYYEQYF.

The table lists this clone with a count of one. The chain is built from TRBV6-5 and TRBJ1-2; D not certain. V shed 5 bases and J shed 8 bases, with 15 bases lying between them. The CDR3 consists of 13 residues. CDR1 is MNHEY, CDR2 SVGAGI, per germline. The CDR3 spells CASSKTAALGYTF. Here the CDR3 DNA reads TGTGCCAGCAGTAAGACCGCGGCGCTGGGCTACACCTTC.

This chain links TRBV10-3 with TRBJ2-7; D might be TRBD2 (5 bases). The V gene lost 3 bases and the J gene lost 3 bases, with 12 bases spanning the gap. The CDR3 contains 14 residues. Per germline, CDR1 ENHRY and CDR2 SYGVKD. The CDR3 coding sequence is TGTGCCATCAGTGAAAATAGCGAGTACTACGAGCAGTACTTC. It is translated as CAISENSEYYEQYF.

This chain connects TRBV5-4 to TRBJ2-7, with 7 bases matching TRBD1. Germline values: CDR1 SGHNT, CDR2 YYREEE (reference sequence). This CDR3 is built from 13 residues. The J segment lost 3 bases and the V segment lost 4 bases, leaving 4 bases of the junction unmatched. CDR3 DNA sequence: TGTGCCAGCAGCAGGGACAGCCACTACGAGCAGTACTTC. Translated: CASSRDSHYEQYF.